This is a list of T cell receptor beta chains from one sample in a study of blood T cells in healthy people across ages. MiXCR, applied by TCRdb to the 5' RACE reads, yields one record per CDR3 protein. The sample has hundreds of thousands of distinct CDR3 sequences; approximately 25% are singletons. The same sample was also studied in work on T cells of mothers and their children.

Sequenced input: blood. These receptors came from a boy younger than 18 in good health. CDR3s include the opening cysteine and the closing phenylalanine or tryptophan. D genes are given only for firm matches. Size tells how often a clone was seen (once, few, many) or the class of an expanded clone, and some rows leave it out.

j_call v_call clone_size d_call cdr3_nt cdr3_aa
TRBJ1-4 TRBV4-1 . . TGCGCCAGCAGCGCCCAGGGCAGGGTCCCGAATGAAAAACTGTTTTTT CASSAQGRVPNEKLFF
TRBJ2-3 TRBV12-3/TRBV12-4 few TRBD2 TGTGCCAGCGCGGGGGATTCTAGCACAGATACGCAGTATTTT CASAGDSSTDTQYF
TRBJ2-1 TRBV7-9 few . TGTGCCAGCACCCCATCAGAGGCGGCCTTAGCGTCTGAGCAGTTCTTC CASTPSEAALASEQFF
TRBJ2-6 TRBV6-6 . . TGTGCCACCATACCCTTTCAAGATGGGGCCAACGTCCTGACTTTC CATIPFQDGANVLTF
TRBJ2-3 TRBV10-3 few TRBD2 TGTGCCATCAGTCTCAATCCCCTAGCGGCCGCTAGCACAGATACGCAGTATTTT CAISLNPLAAASTDTQYF
TRBJ2-5 TRBV3-1 . . TGTGCCAGCAGCCCGACGGGGGGCAGTCAAGAGACCCAGTACTTC CASSPTGGSQETQYF
TRBJ1-1 TRBV27 . . TGTGCCAGCAGTTCCGACACGGGGTATGGAGACACTGAAGCTTTCTTT CASSSDTGYGDTEAFF
TRBJ2-5 TRBV7-2 . TRBD2 TGTGCCAGCACCCTAGCGGGAGGTACTCAAGAGACCCAGTACTTC CASTLAGGTQETQYF
TRBJ2-1 TRBV4-1 few TRBD1 TGCGCCAGCAGCCGTGAACAGGGGGTAAGCTCCTACAATGAGCAGTTCTTC CASSREQGVSSYNEQFF
TRBJ2-1 TRBV4-2 few TRBD2 TGTGCCAGCAGCCAAGCTAGCGGGAGGTCCTACAATGAGCAGTTCTTC CASSQASGRSYNEQFF
TRBJ2-1 TRBV7-2 . . TGTGCCAGCAGCCAACAGACACACGGCCTTTTCGATGAGCAGTTCTTC CASSQQTHGLFDEQFF
TRBJ2-3 TRBV29-1 few . TGCAGCGTCGCAAAACCGGGACTGGTCACAGATACGCAGTATTTT CSVAKPGLVTDTQYF
TRBJ2-4 TRBV29-1 . TRBD2 TGCAGCGCAGAAGGGGTAGCGGGAGGGACCCAAAACATTCAGTACTTC CSAEGVAGGTQNIQYF
TRBJ2-7 TRBV18 . . TGTGCCAGCTCACCACGGACTGACTTAACCTACGAGCAGTACTTC CASSPRTDLTYEQYF
TRBJ2-5 TRBV10-3 . . TGTGCCATCAGTGAGTCGACTAGCCAAGAGACCCAGTACTTC CAISESTSQETQYF